A selection of T cell receptor beta chains follows, all from one sample in a study of T cell clonotyping in hematopoietic cell transplantation. Some clones are missing from TCRdb's copy, which holds only in-frame ones; the method was immunoSEQ multiplex PCR. Among around 9,000 clones, about 89% were seen once, and the ten largest hold more than 4%. The specimen comprised peripheral blood mononuclear cells, sampled at the time of graft-versus-host disease after allogeneic stem cell transplant. These TCRs come from a male patient aged 55 to 70 who had an allogeneic stem cell transplant from a related donor, so the T cells may come from the graft donor. Some clones in this sample may be carry-over from other donors' samples. The CDR3 runs from the conserved cysteine through the conserved F or W. D genes are given only for firm matches. A row's size may be missing; if present it is once, few, many or a size class.

size: NA; J: TRBJ2-1; V: TRBV5-1; D: NA; CDR3: CASSLLGGLSYNEQFF; DNA: TGCGCCAGCAGCTTGCTAGGAGGGCTATCCTACAATGAGCAGTTCTTC
size: once; J: TRBJ2-2; V: TRBV7-6; D: TRBD2; CDR3: CASSASGGFTGELFF; DNA: TGTGCCAGCAGCGCTAGCGGGGGTTTCACCGGGGAGCTGTTTTTT
size: NA; J: TRBJ2-7; V: TRBV27; D: NA; CDR3: CASSPQARRRGYEQYF; DNA: TGTGCCAGCAGTCCTCAAGCCCGTCGGCGGGGCTACGAGCAGTACTTC
size: NA; J: TRBJ2-7; V: TRBV19; D: NA; CDR3: CATGGRGLEQYF; DNA: TGTGCCACCGGGGGTAGGGGGCTCGAGCAGTACTTC
size: NA; J: TRBJ2-2; V: TRBV1; D: NA; CDR3: CTSSQEPPKSFPGYAGELFF; DNA: TGCACCAGCAGCCAAGAACCTCCTAAAAGTTTTCCCGGTTACGCCGGGGAGCTGTTTTTT
size: NA; J: TRBJ1-4; V: TRBV4-3; D: NA; CDR3: CASSQGSGGEEKLFF; DNA: TGCGCCAGCAGCCAGGGTAGTGGGGGCGAGGAAAAACTGTTTTTT
size: NA; J: TRBJ2-3; V: TRBV5-1; D: NA; CDR3: CASSLDQGGTDTQYF; DNA: TGCGCCAGCAGCTTGGACCAGGGAGGAACAGATACGCAGTATTTT
size: NA; J: TRBJ2-7; V: TRBV19; D: TRBD1; CDR3: CASSRQGYEQYF; DNA: TGTGCCAGTAGTCGACAGGGGTACGAGCAGTACTTC
size: NA; J: TRBJ1-4; V: TRBV9; D: TRBD1; CDR3: CASSPGTATNEKLFF; DNA: TGTGCCAGCAGCCCCGGGACAGCAACTAATGAAAAACTGTTTTTT
size: NA; J: TRBJ2-3; V: TRBV7-2; D: TRBD2; CDR3: CASSLEAGGPPDTQYF; DNA: TGTGCCAGCAGCTTAGAGGCGGGGGGGCCGCCAGATACGCAGTATTTT
size: NA; J: TRBJ1-3; V: TRBV25-1; D: NA; CDR3: CASSELERPGNTIYF; DNA: TGTGCCAGCAGTGAATTGGAGAGACCAGGAAACACCATATATTTT
size: NA; J: TRBJ1-3; V: TRBV21-1; D: NA; CDR3: CASSNREGSGRFLGNTIYF; DNA: TGTGCCAGCAGCAACCGGGAGGGCAGCGGGAGGTTTCTGGGAAACACCATATATTTT
size: NA; J: TRBJ1-6; V: TRBV7-8; D: TRBD1; CDR3: CASSLALGTASSYNSPLHF; DNA: TGTGCCAGCAGCTTAGCGCTCGGGACAGCGAGCTCCTATAATTCACCCCTCCACTTT
size: few; J: TRBJ1-2; V: TRBV7-9; D: NA; CDR3: CASRNGAQPYGYTF; DNA: TGTGCCAGCAGAAACGGGGCTCAGCCCTATGGCTACACCTTC
size: NA; J: TRBJ1-5; V: TRBV30; D: NA; CDR3: CAWSYSRGGSQPQHF; DNA: TGTGCCTGGAGTTATAGCCGGGGGGGATCTCAGCCCCAGCATTTT
size: NA; J: TRBJ1-5; V: TRBV7-2; D: NA; CDR3: CASSFQVNQPQHF; DNA: TGTGCCAGCAGCTTTCAGGTCAATCAGCCCCAGCATTTT
size: NA; J: TRBJ2-3; V: TRBV4-1; D: TRBD2; CDR3: CASSLVAGGLDTQYF; DNA: TGCGCCAGCAGCCTGGTAGCGGGGGGGCTTGATACGCAGTATTTT
size: NA; J: TRBJ2-1; V: TRBV2; D: NA; CDR3: CASIPDRSSYNEQFF; DNA: TGTGCCAGCATTCCGGACAGAAGCTCCTACAATGAGCAGTTCTTC
size: NA; J: TRBJ1-6; V: TRBV9; D: NA; CDR3: CASTFSSSYNSPLHF; DNA: TGTGCCAGCACTTTTTCGAGCTCCTATAATTCACCCCTCCACTTT
size: NA; J: TRBJ1-4; V: TRBV30; D: NA; CDR3: CAWSADSRREKLFF; DNA: TGTGCCTGGAGTGCGGACTCCCGGCGAGAAAAACTGTTTTTT
size: NA; J: TRBJ1-2; V: TRBV28; D: NA; CDR3: CASSLGGAKGYTF; DNA: TGTGCCAGCAGTTTAGGGGGCGCAAAGGGCTACACCTTC
size: NA; J: TRBJ1-1; V: TRBV29-1; D: NA; CDR3: CSVTRPGGRSEAFF; DNA: TGCAGCGTTACCCGACCCGGGGGGCGGAGTGAAGCTTTCTTT
size: once; J: TRBJ1-4; V: TRBV5-4; D: TRBD1; CDR3: CASSLETGNEKLFF; DNA: TGTGCCAGCAGCTTGGAGACAGGGAATGAAAAACTGTTTTTT
size: NA; J: TRBJ1-5; V: TRBV2; D: NA; CDR3: CASQQGGQPQHF; DNA: TGTGCCAGCCAACAGGGCGGCCAGCCCCAGCATTTT
size: once; J: TRBJ2-2; V: TRBV14; D: NA; CDR3: CASSPRGPGTGELFF; DNA: TGTGCCAGCAGCCCCCGCGGGCCGGGCACCGGGGAGCTGTTTTTT
size: NA; J: TRBJ1-2; V: TRBV7-9; D: NA; CDR3: CASSFSWDQNGYTF; DNA: TGTGCCAGCAGCTTCTCTTGGGACCAGAATGGCTACACCTTC
size: once; J: TRBJ1-1; V: TRBV4-1; D: NA; CDR3: CASRLKLRDAEAFF; DNA: TGCGCCAGCAGGCTTAAGCTCAGGGACGCTGAAGCTTTCTTT
size: NA; J: TRBJ2-2; V: TRBV7-8; D: NA; CDR3: CASSLADSGELFF; DNA: TGTGCCAGCAGCTTAGCGGACTCCGGGGAGCTGTTTTTT
size: once; J: TRBJ2-1; V: TRBV27; D: NA; CDR3: CASRIQRLSYNEQFF; DNA: TGTGCCAGCAGGATACAGAGACTGTCCTACAATGAGCAGTTCTTC
size: NA; J: TRBJ1-2; V: TRBV19; D: TRBD1; CDR3: CASSIKRGQGGRWYGYTF; DNA: TGTGCCAGTAGTATAAAGAGGGGACAGGGGGGGAGGTGGTATGGCTACACCTTC
size: NA; J: TRBJ2-3; V: TRBV7-9; D: TRBD1; CDR3: CASSPERGTGGTDTQYF; DNA: TGTGCCAGCAGCCCCGAGAGAGGGACAGGGGGCACAGATACGCAGTATTTT
size: few; J: TRBJ2-7; V: TRBV5-6; D: NA; CDR3: CASSPGSEEQYF; DNA: TGTGCCAGCAGCCCGGGGTCGGAGGAGCAGTACTTC
size: NA; J: TRBJ2-1; V: TRBV28; D: TRBD2; CDR3: CASSFLSGGINEQFF; DNA: TGTGCCAGCAGTTTTTTGTCGGGGGGAATCAATGAGCAGTTCTTC
size: NA; J: TRBJ2-1; V: TRBV5-6; D: TRBD2; CDR3: CASRLGLAAYNEQFF; DNA: TGTGCCAGCAGACTGGGACTAGCGGCCTACAATGAGCAGTTCTTC
size: NA; J: TRBJ1-4; V: TRBV15; D: NA; CDR3: CATSHRTALNEKLFF; DNA: TGTGCCACCAGCCACCGGACAGCTCTAAATGAAAAACTGTTTTTT
size: NA; J: TRBJ1-1; V: TRBV5-1; D: TRBD1; CDR3: CASSPGQGGTEAFF; DNA: TGCGCCAGCAGCCCGGGACAGGGTGGAACTGAAGCTTTCTTT
size: NA; J: TRBJ1-6; V: TRBV30; D: NA; CDR3: CAWSVRSSYNSPLHF; DNA: TGTGCCTGGAGTGTTAGGAGCTCCTATAATTCACCCCTCCACTTT
size: NA; J: TRBJ1-1; V: TRBV13; D: NA; CDR3: CASSPLDLGRTEAFF; DNA: TGTGCCAGCAGCCCCTTGGACCTGGGTAGGACTGAAGCTTTCTTT
size: NA; J: TRBJ2-2; V: TRBV7-9; D: TRBD2; CDR3: CASSLLIAGENTGELFF; DNA: TGTGCCAGCAGCTTGCTCATAGCGGGGGAGAACACCGGGGAGCTGTTTTTT
size: NA; J: TRBJ2-1; V: TRBV7-2; D: NA; CDR3: CASTGGRNEQFF; DNA: TGTGCCAGCACGGGGGGCCGCAATGAGCAGTTCTTC